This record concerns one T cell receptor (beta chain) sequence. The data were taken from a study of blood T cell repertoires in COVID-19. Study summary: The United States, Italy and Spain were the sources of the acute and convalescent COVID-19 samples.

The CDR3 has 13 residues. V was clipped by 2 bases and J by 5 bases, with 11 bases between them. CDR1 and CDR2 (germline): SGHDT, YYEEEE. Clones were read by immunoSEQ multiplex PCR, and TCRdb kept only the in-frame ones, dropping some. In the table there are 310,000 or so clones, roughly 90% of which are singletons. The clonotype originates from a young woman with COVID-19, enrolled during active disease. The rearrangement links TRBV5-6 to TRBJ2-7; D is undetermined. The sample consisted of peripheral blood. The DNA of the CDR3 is TGTGCCAGCAGCTTATTTACTAACCACGAGCAGTACTTC. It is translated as CASSLFTNHEQYF.